This T cell receptor beta chain was documented in a study of regulatory T cells in long-lasting Graves disease (dated by TCRdb to about 2021). Regarding the study in general: Antithyroid drugs had been taken for less than 3 months by newly diagnosed Graves' disease patients. The study took place in China and was registered as a clinical trial. Persistent Graves' disease patients were compared with newly diagnosed Graves' disease patients by peripheral blood TCR sequencing and RNA sequencing. A total of 33 samples underwent TCR sequencing, from 13 patients with persistent Graves' disease and 20 or so patients with newly diagnosed Graves' disease. The paper as a whole reports these results and caveats: Lower TCR Shannon entropy and fewer highly expanded clones were observed in persistent Graves' disease patients than in newly diagnosed patients, which suggested clonal expansion. Peripheral blood alone was examined, since thyroid tissue, which constituted the primary lesion, could not be accessed. TRBV28, TRBJ1-2 and TRBJ2-5 were preferentially used in persistent disease, while TRBV20-1 and TRBJ2-1 were favored in newly diagnosed disease. Persistent patients shared more public clonotypes among themselves (2,741) than newly diagnosed patients did (approximately 970). Sequencing and analysis were limited to the TCR beta chain. As a limitation, the authors acknowledged that the small sample size may reduce accuracy.

The CDR1 and CDR2 encoded by the germline V gene are SQVTM and ANQGSEA. Trimming costs V 0 bases and J 3 bases, and their ends lie 27 bases apart. From the cysteine up to the phenylalanine, the CDR3 has a length of 19 residues. Only the CDR3 DNA is retained, 57 bases long and in frame from the first base. Interpreted using the paper, the time point label stands for: newly diagnosed GD, antithyroid drugs for less than 3 months. For both TCR sequencing and RNA sequencing, RNA was extracted from PBMCs using TRIzol. The diagnosis of Graves' disease was made according to American Thyroid Association guidelines. Patients were recruited from an endocrinology department in Xi'an, China. From each patient, around 8.3 milliliters of peripheral blood was collected into an EDTA anticoagulant tube. Ficoll Paque Plus density gradient separation was used to isolate PBMCs, and no further T cell sorting was done. An Agilent 2100 Bioanalyzer and agarose gel were used to assess RNA quality, and a NanoDrop 2000 was used to measure RNA concentration.

This clonotype was counted only a few times. Its antigen specificity is not known. Within one base of it there is no much larger clone, and no base qualities were kept. The library was prepared using multiplex PCR. TCRdb names Illumina HiSeq 4000 as the instrument used. TCR beta libraries were built with iRepertoire HTBI primers and Arm-PCR amplification of CDR3 regions. Before sequencing, the PCR products went through gel purification. The paper's processing steps were these. Across samples, approximately 68 TRBV and 14 TRBJ segments were identified and used for gene usage analysis of CDR3 amino acid clonotypes. COPE and FqMerger were used to merge filtered high-quality paired reads into contigs. Contigs were aligned with BLAST to IMGT TRBV, TRBD and TRBJ reference genes, and CDR3 was defined per IMGT. Any clonotype with a frequency above 0.1% was classified as a highly expanded clone. Repertoire diversity was measured by Shannon entropy, and V-J evenness by the Gini coefficient. A clonotype found in more than one individual was treated as public. TCRdb reworked the public reads: Q25 trimming with fastp, MiXCR clone assembly, productive beta chains retained. Each CDR3 protein appears once, grouped with its most common genes and DNA. TCRdb's processing, not the study's, gives the V and J calls here. The sample table shows under 500,000 distinct CDR3 sequences, and 16% are seen once. The top ten clones comprise about 10% of the sample.

The sample was also reused in another study, on T cells in Graves' hyperthyroidism and ophthalmopathy. As the second publication notes: Graves' hyperthyroidism was defined as stable when no progression to ophthalmopathy occurred over 18 months of follow-up. Hyperthyroidism patients were newly diagnosed, had a disease duration of under 2 months, and were aged 18 to 65 years. Patients with uncontrolled infections, other autoimmune diseases, pregnancy or lactation were excluded. Clinical symptoms, serum thyroxine and TRAb, thyroid ultrasound, and orbital computed tomography formed the basis for the diagnoses. The TCR CDR3 was subjected to a first round of RT-PCR using the HTBI primer set and the Qiagen OneStep RT-PCR kit. Blood samples also contained most of the expanded thyroid clonotypes (frequency above 0.001), which suggests that blood repertoires may reflect thyroid immune responses. In cross-validation, a model built on a 13 V-J signature told ophthalmopathy apart from stable hyperthyroidism with 85% to 90% sensitivity and about 81% specificity, and in testing the same model reached 80%/75%. In validation, progression to ophthalmopathy was predicted by the model with nearly 71% sensitivity and roughly 76% specificity, a median of roughly six months before onset. To identify distinguishing TCR V-J signatures, a discovery cohort of 100 or so patients was used, comprising approximately 40 with Graves' ophthalmopathy and around 57 with stable Graves' hyperthyroidism. Prospective prediction of ophthalmopathy was tested in an independent validation cohort of 18 to 20 hyperthyroidism patients and around 16 patients who later progressed to ophthalmopathy. The 75 to 100 discovery patients were divided at random into training and test sets in a 7:3 ratio. In addition, the study compared T-cell repertoires in thyroid tissue and in blood from five to seven Graves' hyperthyroidism patients. After sampling, hyperthyroidism patients received methimazole starting at 30 mg daily, and ophthalmopathy patients received high-dose intravenous methylprednisolone. A second multiplex PCR round built the libraries, followed by size selection and purification. Libraries were sequenced paired-end with 100 bp reads on an Illumina HiSeq2000. Raw data were processed with SOAPnuke, discarding reads with adapters, uncalled bases, mean Phred below 15, or no exact constant-primer or identifier match. High-quality paired reads were merged using COPE v1.2.5, and each unique nucleotide sequence was defined as a clonotype. Clonotypes were aligned to IMGT TRBV, TRBD and TRBJ reference segments using MiTCR v1.1. Only V-J combinations with frequency above 0.0001, covering roughly 99% of repertoires, were analysed. A TCS score was defined as the ratio between F50 (clonal expansion) and ExV (chaos), using BLOSUM62-based TCRdist between CDR3 peptides within each V-J. Welch's t-statistics and random forest reduced 450 to 600 V-J features to 13, which were used in a naive Bayes classifier (R e1071). Sample size was not statistically predetermined, and investigators were not blinded to group allocation. The paper reports TCR Vbeta CDR3 sequencing of 135 peripheral blood samples: under 45 ophthalmopathy, about 75 hyperthyroidism and around 17 progressor patients.

The sequence came from a woman aged 25 to 39 with Graves disease. Donor details come from another sample of the same person, matched by shared clones. This chain is built from TRBV29-1 and TRBJ2-7; the D region may be TRBD1 or TRBD2, each matching 7 bases equally. The sequences come from peripheral blood mononuclear cells (PBMCs), collected at new diagnosis, from a patient treated with antithyroid drugs. CDR3 protein: CSVEETRGRTAGVLYEQYF. The DNA sequence is TGCAGCGTTGAAGAGACAAGGGGGCGCACGGCGGGAGTTCTCTACGAGCAGTACTTC.